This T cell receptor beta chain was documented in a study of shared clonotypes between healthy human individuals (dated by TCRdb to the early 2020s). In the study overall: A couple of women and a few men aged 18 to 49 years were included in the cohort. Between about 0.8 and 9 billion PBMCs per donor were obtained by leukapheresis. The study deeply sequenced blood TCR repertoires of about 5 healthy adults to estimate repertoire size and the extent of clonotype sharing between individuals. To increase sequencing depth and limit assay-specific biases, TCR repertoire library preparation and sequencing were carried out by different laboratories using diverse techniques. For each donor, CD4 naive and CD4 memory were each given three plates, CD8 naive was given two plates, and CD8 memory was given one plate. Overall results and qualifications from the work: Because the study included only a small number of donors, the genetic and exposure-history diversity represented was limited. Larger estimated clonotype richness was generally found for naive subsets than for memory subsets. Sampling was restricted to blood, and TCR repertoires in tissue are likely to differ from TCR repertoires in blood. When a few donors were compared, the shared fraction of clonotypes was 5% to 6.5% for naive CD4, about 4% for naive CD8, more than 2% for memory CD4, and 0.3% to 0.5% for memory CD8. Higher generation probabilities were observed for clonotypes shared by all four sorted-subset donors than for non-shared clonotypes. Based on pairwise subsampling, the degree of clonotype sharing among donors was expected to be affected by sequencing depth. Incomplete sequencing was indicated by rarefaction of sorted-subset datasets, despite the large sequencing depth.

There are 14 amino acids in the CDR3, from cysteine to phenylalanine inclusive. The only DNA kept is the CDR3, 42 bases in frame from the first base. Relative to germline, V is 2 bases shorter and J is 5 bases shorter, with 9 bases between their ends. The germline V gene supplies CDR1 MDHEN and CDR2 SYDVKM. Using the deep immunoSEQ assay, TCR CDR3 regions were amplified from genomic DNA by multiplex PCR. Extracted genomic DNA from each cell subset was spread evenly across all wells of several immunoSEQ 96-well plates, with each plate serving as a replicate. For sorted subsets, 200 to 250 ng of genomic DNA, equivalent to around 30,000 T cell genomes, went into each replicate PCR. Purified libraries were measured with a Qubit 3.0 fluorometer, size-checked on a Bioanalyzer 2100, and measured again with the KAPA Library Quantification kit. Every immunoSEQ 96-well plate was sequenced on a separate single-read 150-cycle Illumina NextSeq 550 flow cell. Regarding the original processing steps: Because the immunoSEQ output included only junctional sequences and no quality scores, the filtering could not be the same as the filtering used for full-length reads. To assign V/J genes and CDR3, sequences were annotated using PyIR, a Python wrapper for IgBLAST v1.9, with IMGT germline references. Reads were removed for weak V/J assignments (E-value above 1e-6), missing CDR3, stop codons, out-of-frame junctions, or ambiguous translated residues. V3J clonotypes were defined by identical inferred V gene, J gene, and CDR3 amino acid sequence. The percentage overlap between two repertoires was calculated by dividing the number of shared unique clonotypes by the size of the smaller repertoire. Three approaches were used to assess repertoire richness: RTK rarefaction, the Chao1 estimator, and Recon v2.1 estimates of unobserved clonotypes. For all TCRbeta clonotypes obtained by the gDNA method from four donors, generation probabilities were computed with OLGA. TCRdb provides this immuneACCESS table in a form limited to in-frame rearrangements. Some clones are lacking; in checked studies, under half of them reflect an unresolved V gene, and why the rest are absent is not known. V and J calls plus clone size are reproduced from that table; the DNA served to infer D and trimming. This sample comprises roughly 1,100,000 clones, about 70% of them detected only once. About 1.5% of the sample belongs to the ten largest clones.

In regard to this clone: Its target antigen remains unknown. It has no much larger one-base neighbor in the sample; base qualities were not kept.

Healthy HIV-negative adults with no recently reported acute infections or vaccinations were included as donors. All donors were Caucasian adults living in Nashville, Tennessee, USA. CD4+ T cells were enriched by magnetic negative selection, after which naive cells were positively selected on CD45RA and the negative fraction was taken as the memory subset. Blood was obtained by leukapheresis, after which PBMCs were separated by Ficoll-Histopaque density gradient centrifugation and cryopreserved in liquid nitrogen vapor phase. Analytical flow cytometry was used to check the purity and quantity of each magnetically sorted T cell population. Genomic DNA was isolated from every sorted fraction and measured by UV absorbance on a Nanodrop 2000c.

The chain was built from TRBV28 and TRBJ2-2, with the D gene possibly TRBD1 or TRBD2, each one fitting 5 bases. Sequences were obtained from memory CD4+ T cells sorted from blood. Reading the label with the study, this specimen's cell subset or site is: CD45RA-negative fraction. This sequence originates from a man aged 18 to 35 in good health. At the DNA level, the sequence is TGTGCCAGCAGTTTAGGGGGAAGGACCGGGGAGCTGTTTTTT. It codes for CASSLGGRTGELFF. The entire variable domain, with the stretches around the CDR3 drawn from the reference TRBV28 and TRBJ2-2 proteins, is DVKVTQSSRYLVKRTGEKVFLECVQDMDHENMFWYRQDPGLGLRLIYFSYDVKMKEKGDIPEGYSVSREKKERFSLILESASTNQTSMYLCASSLGGRTGELFFGEGSRLTVL.